This entry is about one TCR beta chain. Antigen unknown. Primers included in the PCR were 60 Vbeta and 13 Jbeta primers. Generated by immunoSEQ multiplex PCR, the TCRdb table keeps only in-frame clones and is missing some. The repertoire includes approximately 90,000 clones, roughly 80% of them detected once, and over 2% sits in the top ten. These data originate in a study of cytomegalovirus exposure and HLA in healthy donors. Study in general: Some 200 million T cells yielded 120 million or so unique TCR beta sequences, as an earlier analysis found. Study-wide points: Productive status was seen about 87% or about 30% of the time for most TCR beta V segments in an earlier analysis. Donor immune exposure was known only as CMV serostatus. Analysis was carried out at a later point, and it linked a missense DCLRE1C variant to TCR beta V- and J-gene trimming.

This clonotype originated in a man between 35 and 55 years old in good health and CMV-seronegative. Sequenced sample: PBMCs.

CDR3 loop: CAWRSSYEQYF. CDR3 coding DNA: TGTGCCTGGAGGAGCTCCTACGAGCAGTACTTC. The chain is built from TRBV30 and TRBJ2-7; D unresolved. The CDR3 totals 11 residues. Per the germline V gene, CDR1 is GTSNPN and CDR2 is SVGIG (reference sequence). V was pared by 3 bases and J by 0 bases, with 3 bases between.